This T cell receptor (beta chain) was sequenced during a study of blood T cells in healthy people across ages. A second PCR of 7 to 11 cycles used a sample-barcoded 5' primer and a J-beta primer mix. TCRdb reprocessed the 5' RACE reads with MiXCR, giving one entry per CDR3 protein. The table includes about 780,000 distinct CDR3 sequences, about 46% detected once. As to this clonotype: One end of the junction is discordant with germline, which a read error may explain.

The CDR3 totals 17 residues. Looked up from germline, CDR1 is LGHNA and CDR2 is YNFKEQ. The TCR comes from an older man in good health. Sequencing was carried out using blood. The genes are TRBV4-2 and TRBJ2-3; 13 nucleotides agree with TRBD2. DNA of the CDR3: TGTGCCAGCAGCCAACCCGGACTAGCGGGAGTCATAGATGCGCAGTATTTT. This gives the protein CASSQPGLAGVIDAQYF.